A single sample gave rise to the 12 T cell receptor beta chains below, sequenced in a study of T-cell memory formation after mild COVID-19. Via MiXCR, TCRdb re-called the 5' RACE reads, giving one row per CDR3 protein. The data contain tens of thousands of distinct CDR3 sequences, approximately 14% of them singletons. The material sequenced was PBMCs or a T cell subset sorted from them (not recorded which). The source of these receptors is an adult woman who had mild COVID-19 (a few samples of this study predate the infection). Cell type and time point are not known.

V is TRBV6-5 and J is TRBJ2-3; the D gene is possibly TRBD1 (6 bases). V lost 0 bases and J lost 4, with 8 bases in between. CDR3 length: 14 amino acids. The V gene's germline CDR1 is MNHEY and CDR2 SVGAGI. The CDR3 region has the DNA TGTGCCAGCAGTTACTCTCAGGGGTCAGATACGCAGTATTTT. Translation gives CASSYSQGSDTQYF.

This clonotype was recorded at least ten times. The chain carries TRBV25-1 and TRBJ2-1; 9 nucleotides line up with TRBD2. This CDR3 comprises 17 residues. V shed 6 bases, J shed 10 bases, and the junction held 19 bases outside the gene matches. The V gene's germline CDR1 is MGHDK and CDR2 SYGVNS. CDR3: CASSAPREAGGDPEQFF. CDR3 nucleotides: TGTGCCAGCAGCGCCCCGCGGGAAGCGGGAGGCGATCCGGAGCAGTTCTTC.

The chain combines TRBV3-1 with TRBJ1-2; D gene unclear. V was trimmed by 0 bases and J by 0 bases, leaving 8 bases between them. The germline V gene encodes CDR1 LGHDT and CDR2 YNNKEL (reference sequence). The CDR3 contains 15 residues. CDR3 sequence reads: CASSQDWTSNYGYTF. The CDR3 DNA is TGTGCCAGCAGCCAAGATTGGACTTCTAACTATGGCTACACCTTC. The full variable domain, in which reference TRBV3-1 and TRBJ1-2 provide the parts outside the CDR3, is DTAVSQTPKYLVTQMGNDKSIKCEQNLGHDTMYWYKQDSKKFLKIMFSYNNKELIINETVPNRFSPKSPDKAHLNLHINSLELGDSAVYFCASSQDWTSNYGYTFGSGTRLTVV.

This clonotype was observed a handful of times. The J gene is TRBJ1-4, the V gene TRBV7-9; D remains ambiguous. V lost 4 bases, J lost 8 bases, and 5 bases lay in between. This CDR3 is 11 amino acids long. The germline gives CDR1 SEHNR, CDR2 FQNEAQ (reference sequence). The CDR3 DNA is TGTGCCAGCAGCTCCCTAGAAAAACTGTTTTTT. Its protein is CASSSLEKLFF.

The chain recombines TRBV25-1 with TRBJ2-1; a possible D gene is TRBD1 (6 bases). Germline-derived CDR1 and CDR2 are MGHDK and SYGVNS. There are 12 residues in the CDR3. Trimming removed 3 bases from V and 9 bases from J, with 9 bases in between. The chain's CDR3 is CASSEGAGEQFF. CDR3 nucleotide sequence: TGTGCCAGCAGTGAGGGGGCTGGTGAGCAGTTCTTC.

This clonotype came up many times. CDR3 in amino acids: CASSQDLSGGRRNIQYF. The CDR3 nucleotides are TGTGCCAGCAGCCAAGATCTATCGGGAGGAAGGAGAAACATTCAGTACTTC. This sequence joins TRBV3-1 and TRBJ2-4; 7 bases are shared with TRBD2. V lost 0 bases, J lost 6 bases, and 11 bases stayed unmatched. This CDR3 is built from 17 residues. Germline lookup yields CDR1 LGHDT and CDR2 YNNKEL (reference sequence).

The table lists this clonotype with a few counts. The V gene is TRBV15, the J gene TRBJ1-1; no definite D call. The CDR3 runs to 17 residues. Germline V gives CDR1 LNHNV, CDR2 YYDKDF (reference sequence). V dropped 5 bases and J dropped 4 bases, with 23 bases sitting between them. For the CDR3, the DNA is TGTGCCACCAGCCCGCACAGAGGATATTTCGATAGCACTGAAGCTTTCTTT. Its translation is CATSPHRGYFDSTEAFF. Complete variable domain (other parts from reference TRBV15 and TRBJ1-1): DAMVIQNPRYQVTQFGKPVTLSCSQTLNHNVMYWYQQKSSQAPKLLFHYYDKDFNNEADTPDNFQSRRPNTSFCFLDIRSPGLGDTAMYLCATSPHRGYFDSTEAFFGQGTRLTVV.

This clonotype was detected ten times or more. The CDR3 DNA reads TGCGCCAGCAGCCCTTGGACAGGGTACGAGCAGTACTTC. Its translation is CASSPWTGYEQYF. V and J are TRBV4-1 and TRBJ2-7; 8 nucleotides agree with TRBD1. Per the germline V gene, CDR1 is MGHRA and CDR2 is YSYEKL. V was clipped by 4 bases and J by 4 bases; unmatched bases: 3. The CDR3 spans 13 residues.

This clonotype appeared a few times. The chain has TRBV7-6 and TRBJ1-6; D not certain. The CDR3 totals 14 residues. V was pared by 5 bases and J by 7 bases, with 12 bases between. Germline CDR1 is SGHVS and CDR2 is FNYEAQ. CDR3 protein: CASSQRASNSPLHF. The CDR3 bases are TGTGCCAGCAGCCAAAGGGCGTCCAATTCACCCCTCCACTTT.

This clonotype was counted a few times. The chain recombines TRBV3-1 with TRBJ2-1; 7 bases are shared with TRBD1. From germline, CDR1 is LGHDT and CDR2 YNNKEL (reference sequence). The CDR3 is made up of 15 amino acids. V was clipped by 0 bases and J by 4 bases; unmatched bases: 3. This CDR3 is CASSQEGQFYNEQFF. CDR3 nucleotides: TGTGCCAGCAGCCAAGAGGGACAGTTTTACAATGAGCAGTTCTTC.

This clonotype occurred a few times. The gene calls are TRBV7-2 and TRBJ2-3; 7 nucleotides match TRBD2. The CDR3 has 16 amino acids. Trimming at V came to 1 base and at J to 2 bases, leaving 6 bases not matched to a gene. The germline V gene encodes CDR1 SGHTA and CDR2 FQGNSA. The chain's CDR3 is CASSLVAGVSTDTQYF. The CDR3 DNA follows: TGTGCCAGCAGCTTAGTTGCGGGAGTTTCCACAGATACGCAGTATTTT.

V is TRBV7-9 and J is TRBJ1-1; D gene unclear. CDR3 length: 12 amino acids. The V end was cut by 7 bases, the J end by 3 bases, with 9 bases between. Germline CDR1 SEHNR, CDR2 FQNEAQ (reference sequence). The CDR3, as DNA: TGTGCCAGCAACGGCCGGGACACTGAAGCTTTCTTT. Translated, it gives CASNGRDTEAFF.